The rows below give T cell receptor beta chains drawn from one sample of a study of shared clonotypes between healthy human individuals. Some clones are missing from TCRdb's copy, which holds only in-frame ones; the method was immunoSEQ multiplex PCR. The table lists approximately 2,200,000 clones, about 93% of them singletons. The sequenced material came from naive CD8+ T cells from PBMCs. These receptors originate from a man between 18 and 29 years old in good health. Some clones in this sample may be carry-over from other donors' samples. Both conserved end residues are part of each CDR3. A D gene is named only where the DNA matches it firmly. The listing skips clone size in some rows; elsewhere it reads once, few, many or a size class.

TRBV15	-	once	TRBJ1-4	TGTGCCACCAGCACCTCCTGGGGGCAGATGAATGAAAAACTGTTTTTT	CATSTSWGQMNEKLFF
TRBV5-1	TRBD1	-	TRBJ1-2	TGCGCCAGCAGCCCCCCGGGACAGTCTAACTATGGCTACACCTTC	CASSPPGQSNYGYTF
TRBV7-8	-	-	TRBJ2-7	TGTGCCAGCAGCTTACCGGCAAAGTCCTACGAGCAGTACTTC	CASSLPAKSYEQYF
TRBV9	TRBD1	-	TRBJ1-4	TGTGCCAGCAGCGTAGGAGACAGGGAATTTAATGAAAAACTGTTTTTT	CASSVGDREFNEKLFF
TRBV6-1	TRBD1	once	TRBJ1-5	TGTGCCAGCAGTCAAAATGCCAGGGGGTTTCAGCCCCAGCATTTT	CASSQNARGFQPQHF
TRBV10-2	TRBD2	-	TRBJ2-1	TGCGCCACCTGGGGCGGGAGTAACTACTACAATGAGCAGTTCTTC	CATWGGSNYYNEQFF
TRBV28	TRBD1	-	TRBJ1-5	TGTGCCAGCAGTTTAAGCCGGGACAGGGAGTTGTCAGATAGCAATCAGCCCCAGCATTTT	CASSLSRDRELSDSNQPQHF
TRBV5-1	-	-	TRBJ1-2	TGCGCCAGCAGCTTCGAGACACCGGTCGGTGGCTACACCTTC	CASSFETPVGGYTF
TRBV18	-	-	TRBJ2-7	TGTGCCAGCTCACCAAAGGCAGGCCACGAGCAGTACTTC	CASSPKAGHEQYF
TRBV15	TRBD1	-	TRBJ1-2	TGTGCCACCAGCAGAGATCGGGAGGGGGCGGTCGACGGCTACACCTTC	CATSRDREGAVDGYTF
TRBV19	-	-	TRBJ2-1	TGTGCCAGTAGTATCCGGGACCCAGACAATGAGCAGTTCTTC	CASSIRDPDNEQFF
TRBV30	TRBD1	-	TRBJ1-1	TGTGCCTGGACCGGACAGGCTTTCACTGAAGCTTTCTTT	CAWTGQAFTEAFF
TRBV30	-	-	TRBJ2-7	TGTGCCTGGAGCCACCCGGGACCGAGCTACGAGCAGTACTTC	CAWSHPGPSYEQYF
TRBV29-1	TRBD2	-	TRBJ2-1	TGCAGCGGGGAGGGCTCCTACAATGAGCAGTTCTTC	CSGEGSYNEQFF
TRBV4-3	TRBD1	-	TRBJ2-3	TGCGCCAGCAGCCAAGAAGCCGGGACAGACAACACAGATACGCAGTATTTT	CASSQEAGTDNTDTQYF
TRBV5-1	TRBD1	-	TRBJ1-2	TGCGCCAGCAGCCAAGAGACCGGGACAGGCCTCTATGGCTACACCTTC	CASSQETGTGLYGYTF
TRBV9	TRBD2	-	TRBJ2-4	TGTGCCAGCAGCGCCGGGGGGGACAAAAACATTCAGTACTTC	CASSAGGDKNIQYF
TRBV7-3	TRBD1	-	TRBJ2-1	TGTGCCAGCAGCTTAATCCGGGACAGATCTAAGGAGCAGTTCTTC	CASSLIRDRSKEQFF
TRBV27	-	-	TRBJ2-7	TGTGCCAGCAGTTTAGGGGCAAGTCCCTACGAGCAGTACTTC	CASSLGASPYEQYF
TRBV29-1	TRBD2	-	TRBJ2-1	TGCAGCGTTGAAGCCGGGACTAGCCGGTACAATGAGCAGTTCTTC	CSVEAGTSRYNEQFF
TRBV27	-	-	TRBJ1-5	TGTGCCAGCAGCCCGGGGACGGACTATAGCAATCAGCCCCAGCATTTT	CASSPGTDYSNQPQHF
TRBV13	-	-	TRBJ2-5	TGTGCCAGCAGCTTAGGCTTCCTAGAGACCCAGTACTTC	CASSLGFLETQYF
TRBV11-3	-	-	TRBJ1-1	TGTGCCCCGGATAATAACACTGAAGCTTTCTTT	CAPDNNTEAFF
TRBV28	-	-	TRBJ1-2	TGTGCCAGCACAGGGAGGGCCCTATATCAAGGCTACACCTTC	CASTGRALYQGYTF
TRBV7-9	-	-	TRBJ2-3	TGTGCCAGCAGCTTAGATGGGGGGAAGGCAGATACGCAGTATTTT	CASSLDGGKADTQYF
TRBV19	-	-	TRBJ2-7	TGTGCCAGTAGTATAGAGGCGGACTTGACCTACGAGCAGTACTTC	CASSIEADLTYEQYF
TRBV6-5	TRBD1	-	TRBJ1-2	TGTGCCAGCAGTTCAGGGGGCTTTGGCTACACCTTC	CASSSGGFGYTF
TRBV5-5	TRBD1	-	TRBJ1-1	TGTGCCAGCAGCCCCGGGACAGGGGGCTTGTGGACTGAAGCTTTCTTT	CASSPGTGGLWTEAFF
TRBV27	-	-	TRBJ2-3	TGTGCCAGCAGGCCCGGCACTAGCACAGATACGCAGTATTTT	CASRPGTSTDTQYF